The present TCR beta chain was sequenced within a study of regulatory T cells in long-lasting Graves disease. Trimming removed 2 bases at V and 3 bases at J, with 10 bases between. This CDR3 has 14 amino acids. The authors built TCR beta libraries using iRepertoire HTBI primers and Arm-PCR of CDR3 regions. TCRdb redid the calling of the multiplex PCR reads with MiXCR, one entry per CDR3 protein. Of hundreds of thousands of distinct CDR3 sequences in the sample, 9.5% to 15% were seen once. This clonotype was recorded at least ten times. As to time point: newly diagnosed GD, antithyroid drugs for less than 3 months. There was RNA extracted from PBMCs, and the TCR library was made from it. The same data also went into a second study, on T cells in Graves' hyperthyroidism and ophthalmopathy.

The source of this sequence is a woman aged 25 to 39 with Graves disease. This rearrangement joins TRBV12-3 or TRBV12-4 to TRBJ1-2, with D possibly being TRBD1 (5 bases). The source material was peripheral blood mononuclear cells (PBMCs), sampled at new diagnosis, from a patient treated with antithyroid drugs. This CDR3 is CASSLWGLDYGYTF. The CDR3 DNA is TGTGCCAGCAGTTTATGGGGGTTGGACTATGGCTACACCTTC.